These 20 T cell receptor beta chains were sequenced from one sample in a study of blood T cell repertoires in COVID-19. Data came from immunoSEQ multiplex PCR; TCRdb stores just in-frame clones and leaves some out. Among some 74,000 clones listed, around 90% were seen once. Material for sequencing was peripheral blood. These receptor sequences come from a man over 45 with acute or convalescent COVID-19.

The genes are TRBV4-2 and TRBJ2-7, with 8 bases fitting TRBD1. V lost 3 bases to trimming and J lost 2 bases; unmatched junction nucleotides: 3. This CDR3 spans 14 amino acids. Germline V gives CDR1 LGHNA, CDR2 YNFKEQ. The CDR3 DNA sequence: TGTGCCAGCAGCCACCCAGGGGGCCCCTACGAGCAGTACTTC. Protein sequence: CASSHPGGPYEQYF.

CDR3 bases: TGTGCCAGCAGTTATACAGGCGGCCCTACAGAAGCTTTCTTT. It encodes CASSYTGGPTEAFF. The gene calls are TRBV6-5 and TRBJ1-1; the D gene is possibly TRBD1 (5 bases). Trimming pared 3 bases from V and 8 bases from J, leaving 16 bases between. CDR3 length: 14 amino acids. Germline CDR1 MNHEY, CDR2 SVGAGI.

The rearrangement uses TRBV5-4 and TRBJ1-2, with a weak D call TRBD1 (6 bases). The V and J ends lost 0 bases and 8 bases respectively, with 8 bases between them. This CDR3 region has 12 residues. Germline assignment: CDR1 SGHNT and CDR2 YYREEE (reference sequence). The CDR3 coding sequence is TGTGCCAGCAGCTTGGACAGGGACGGCTACACCTTC. Translating gives CASSLDRDGYTF.

The V and J genes are TRBV24-1 and TRBJ1-5; TRBD1 agrees at 9 bases. Losses at the gene ends were 4 bases for V and 0 bases for J; bases not matched to a gene: 3. The germline V gene has CDR1 KGHDR and CDR2 SFDVKD. This CDR3 has 16 amino acids. DNA for the CDR3: TGTGCCACCAGTGACGAGGGACAGGGTAGCAATCAGCCCCAGCATTTT. Its protein product is CATSDEGQGSNQPQHF.

The chain recombines TRBV5-1 with TRBJ2-1, with TRBD2 matching over 8 bases. The CDR3 has 15 residues. The J segment lost 4 bases and the V segment lost 4 bases, leaving 7 bases of the junction unmatched. Germline V gene sequence: CDR1 SGHRS, CDR2 YFSETQ. CDR3 nucleotide sequence: TGCGCCAGCAGCCCTGTAAGCGGGGGATACAATGAGCAGTTCTTC. It codes for CASSPVSGGYNEQFF. Filled out from reference TRBV5-1 and TRBJ2-1, the complete variable domain reads KAGVTQTPRYLIKTRGQQVTLSCSPISGHRSVSWYQQTPGQGLQFLFEYFSETQRNKGNFPGRFSGRQFSNSRSEMNVSTLELGDSALYLCASSPVSGGYNEQFFGPGTRLTVL.

Only a few counts were recorded for this clone. CDR3 nucleotides: TGCGCCAGCGGACCGGGACAGGGTTACGAGCAGTACTTC. It is translated as CASGPGQGYEQYF. The V gene is TRBV10-1, the J gene TRBJ2-7, with 9 bases lining up with TRBD1. This CDR3 has 13 amino acids. CDR1 is WNHNN and CDR2 is SYGVQD in the germline V gene (reference sequence). Trimming cost V 8 bases and J 4 bases; bases outside gene matches: 6.

The chain employs TRBV30 and TRBJ2-1, with 7 bases identical to TRBD1. J lost 7 bases, V lost 3 bases, and 9 bases had no gene match. The germline V gene has CDR1 GTSNPN and CDR2 SVGIG (reference sequence). The CDR3 spans 14 residues. The CDR3 protein is CAWSRDSQINEQFF. The DNA for the CDR3 is TGTGCCTGGAGCCGGGACAGCCAGATTAATGAGCAGTTCTTC.

The rearrangement links TRBV7-2 to TRBJ1-1, with TRBD1 identical over 9 bases. The J segment lost 9 bases and the V segment lost 3 bases, leaving 14 bases of the junction unmatched. Germline CDR1 reads SGHTA; CDR2 reads FQGNSA. CDR3 length: 16 residues. This CDR3 is CASSFRQGGVSRKAFF. Here the CDR3 DNA reads TGTGCCAGCAGCTTTAGACAGGGGGGAGTAAGTAGGAAAGCTTTCTTT.

The chain carries TRBV18 and TRBJ1-5; the match to TRBD1 covers 7 bases. The V gene end was trimmed by 8 bases and the J gene end by 3 bases; junction bases not matched to a gene: 4. The CDR3 is 13 residues long. CDR1 and CDR2 (germline): KGHSH, LQKENI. The CDR3 region has the DNA TGTGCCAGCCAGGGACAGATCAATCAGCCCCAGCATTTT. Protein product: CASQGQINQPQHF.

The rearrangement links TRBV7-6 to TRBJ2-7, with 10 bases matching TRBD1. The germline CDR1 and CDR2 sequences are SGHVS and FNYEAQ. The V segment lost 5 bases and the J segment 3 bases; nucleotides outside the gene matches: 4. This CDR3 contains 14 residues. The chain's CDR3 is CASSPGTGDYEQYF. The CDR3 region has the DNA TGTGCCAGCAGCCCCGGGACAGGGGACTACGAGCAGTACTTC.

The chain recombines TRBV12-3 or TRBV12-4 with TRBJ1-5; 7 bases fit TRBD1. After removal of 8 bases from V and 5 bases from J, the junction contained 6 bases not matched to a gene. The CDR3 covers 13 residues. This CDR3 is CASGTGEYQPQHF. CDR3 nucleotide sequence: TGTGCCAGCGGTACAGGGGAATATCAGCCCCAGCATTTT.

The rearrangement links TRBV19 to TRBJ1-6, with D possibly TRBD1 on 5 matching bases. The ends were cut back, 5 bases at V and 9 bases at J, with 17 bases in the middle. The germline CDR1 and CDR2 sequences are LNHDA and SQIVND (reference sequence). The CDR3 loop spans 15 amino acids. Here the CDR3 DNA reads TGTGCCAGTAGTTTCAGTGGGGCCGATCGTTCACCCCTCCACTTT. Amino acid sequence: CASSFSGADRSPLHF.

This clone was observed a few times. J is TRBJ1-4 and V is TRBV5-1; weak D call: TRBD1 (6 bases). Germline CDR1 and CDR2: SGHRS and YFSETQ. Between the trimmed V and J ends, which lost 4 bases and 1 base, there was a span of 11 bases. This CDR3 contains 15 residues. The CDR3 coding sequence is TGCGCCAGCAGCGTCTCAGGGGTAACTAATGAAAAACTGTTTTTT. This sequence encodes CASSVSGVTNEKLFF.

The V gene is TRBV9, the J gene TRBJ1-6; D is undetermined. The CDR3 runs 16 residues. Germline CDR1 reads SGDLS; CDR2 reads YYNGEE. V shed 0 bases and J shed 0 bases, with 7 bases lying between them. The CDR3 DNA sequence: TGTGCCAGCAGCGTAGGGCCCAGCTCCTATAATTCACCCCTCCACTTT. Translation gives CASSVGPSSYNSPLHF. The full variable domain, with the rest looked up from reference TRBV9 and TRBJ1-6, is DSGVTQTPKHLITATGQRVTLRCSPRSGDLSVYWYQQSLDQGLQFLIQYYNGEERAKGNILERFSAQQFPDLHSELNLSSLELGDSALYFCASSVGPSSYNSPLHFGNGTRLTVT.

The chain recombines TRBV24-1 with TRBJ2-3; no firm D call. Trimming stripped 1 base from V and 0 bases from J, with 7 bases between. Germline CDR1 is KGHDR and CDR2 is SFDVKD. This CDR3 is 15 amino acids long. The CDR3 bases are TGTGCCACCAGTGATTTCTCCAGAAGCACAGATACGCAGTATTTT. Its translation is CATSDFSRSTDTQYF.

The chain links TRBV19 to TRBJ2-3, with D perhaps TRBD2 (6 bases). V lost 1 base to trimming and J lost 3 bases, with 14 bases between them. This CDR3 is built from 16 residues. Germline V gene sequence: CDR1 LNHDA, CDR2 SQIVND (reference sequence). As DNA, the CDR3 is TGTGCCAGTAGTATAGGGAGGGGAAGACGGACAGATACGCAGTATTTT. As protein: CASSIGRGRRTDTQYF.

The chain carries TRBV5-1 and TRBJ2-1, with 15 bases that match TRBD2. The CDR3 length is 16 residues. The V gene's germline CDR1 is SGHRS and CDR2 YFSETQ. V lost 4 bases and J lost 10; bases outside the gene matches: 9. The CDR3 coding sequence is TGCGCCAGCAGCAAGAGGACTAGCGGGGGGGCCGGAGAGCAGTTCTTC. Protein: CASSKRTSGGAGEQFF.

CDR3 bases: TGTGCCAGCAGCTTCGCGGGTAGGGGGAATGAGCAGTTCTTC. Protein: CASSFAGRGNEQFF. The chain links TRBV5-4 to TRBJ2-1; D possibly corresponds to TRBD1 (6 bases). CDR1 and CDR2 (germline): SGHNT, YYREEE (reference sequence). V was shortened by 2 bases and J by 7 bases, with 13 bases between the two germline ends. The CDR3 covers 14 residues.

The chain joins TRBV9 to TRBJ2-2, with D unclear. CDR1 SGDLS and CDR2 YYNGEE come from the germline V gene. The CDR3 spans 13 residues. V lost 0 bases and J lost 3, with 3 bases in between. The CDR3 sequence is CASSVVDTGELFF. In DNA form, the CDR3 reads TGTGCCAGCAGCGTAGTCGACACCGGGGAGCTGTTTTTT.

The chain recombines TRBV28 with TRBJ2-7, with TRBD1 matching over 8 bases. V dropped 10 bases and J dropped 7; count of bases not matched to a gene: 21. Germline loops: CDR1 MDHEN, CDR2 SYDVKM. The CDR3 runs to 16 residues. The CDR3, as DNA: TGTGCCACTAGCAATTATTTTGCAGGGGGCGCGGGGGAGCAGTACTTC. Protein: CATSNYFAGGAGEQYF.